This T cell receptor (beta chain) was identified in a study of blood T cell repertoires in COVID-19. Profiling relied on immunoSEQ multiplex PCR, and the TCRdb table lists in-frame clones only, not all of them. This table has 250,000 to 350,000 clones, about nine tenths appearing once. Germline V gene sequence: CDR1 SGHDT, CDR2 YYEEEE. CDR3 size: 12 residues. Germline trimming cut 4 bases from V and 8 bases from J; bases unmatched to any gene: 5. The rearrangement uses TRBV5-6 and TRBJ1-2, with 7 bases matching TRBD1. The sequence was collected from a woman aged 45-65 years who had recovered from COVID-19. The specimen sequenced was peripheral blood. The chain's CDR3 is CASSRDRAGYTF. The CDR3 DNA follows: TGTGCCAGCAGCCGCGACAGGGCGGGCTACACCTTC.